Following are 29 T cell receptor beta chains from one sample sequenced in a study of patients and donors after allogeneic stem cell transplantation. TCRdb re-called the RT-PCR reads through MiXCR, storing one row per CDR3 protein. The data show approximately 98,000 distinct CDR3 sequences, 35% seen once. The sequencing input was blood, either unsorted or a sorted T cell fraction (not recorded which). The receptors were gathered from a human donor who was either an allogeneic HSCT recipient or a stem cell or donor lymphocyte infusion donor (not recorded which). It is not recorded whose cells these are; they may come from a transplant donor.

The sample holds many counts of this clonotype. V gene TRBV12-3 or TRBV12-4 combines with J gene TRBJ1-1, with 10 bases fitting TRBD1. The V gene end was trimmed by 5 bases and the J gene end by 9 bases; junction bases not matched to a gene: 9. This CDR3 has 14 amino acids. CDR3 amino acids: CASSTVTGGVKAFF. The CDR3 nucleotides are TGTGCCAGCAGTACTGTGACAGGGGGCGTAAAAGCTTTCTTT.

In its sample, this clonotype was seen many times. This sequence joins TRBV15 and TRBJ1-5, with 10 nucleotides matching TRBD1. The V and J ends lost 0 bases and 4 bases, in that order; junction bases with no gene match: 6. This CDR3 has 17 amino acids. From germline, CDR1 is LNHNV and CDR2 YYDKDF (reference sequence). The DNA of the CDR3 is TGTGCCACCAGCAGAGACAAGACAGGGGGCGGTAATCAGCCCCAGCATTTT. This sequence encodes CATSRDKTGGGNQPQHF.

Ten or more counts support this clonotype. This chain joins TRBV7-9 and TRBJ1-5, with a possible D match to TRBD1 (6 bases). Germline assignment: CDR1 SEHNR and CDR2 FQNEAQ (reference sequence). The CDR3 length is 15 residues. The V and J ends lost 1 base and 3 bases respectively, with 10 bases between them. The CDR3 sequence is CASSLGRTDNQPQHF. Here the CDR3 DNA reads TGTGCCAGCAGCTTAGGGAGGACAGACAATCAGCCCCAGCATTTT.

This clonotype was counted only a few times. V usage is TRBV6-2 or TRBV6-3 and J usage is TRBJ2-7, with D uncertain. The CDR3 is made up of 11 amino acids. Germline assignment: CDR1 MNHEY and CDR2 SVGEGT. Trimming took off 4 bases at V and 3 bases at J, with 4 bases between the two ends. This chain's CDR3 is CASSSDYEQYF. The CDR3 region has the DNA TGTGCCAGCAGTTCAGACTACGAGCAGTACTTC.

Ten or more counts support this clonotype. The chain combines TRBV12-3 or TRBV12-4 with TRBJ1-5, with 9 nucleotides matching TRBD1. The CDR3 contains 14 residues. The J segment lost 7 bases and the V segment lost 6 bases, leaving 7 bases of the junction unmatched. Here the CDR3 DNA reads TGTGCCAGCAGCCGGGACAGGGCGGAGCAGCCCCAGCATTTT. Its translation is CASSRDRAEQPQHF.

The V and J genes are TRBV4-3 and TRBJ1-4; D is uncertain. From germline, CDR1 is LGHNA and CDR2 YSLEER. The CDR3 loop spans 15 amino acids. Deletions cut 0 bases from V and 9 bases from J, with 14 bases between. In DNA form, the CDR3 reads TGCGCCAGCAGCCAAGATGAAAGGGAGCAGAAAAAACTGTTTTTT. It codes for CASSQDEREQKKLFF.

The chain links TRBV6-5 to TRBJ2-1, with TRBD2 matching over 11 bases. The CDR3 covers 15 residues. Germline CDR1 and CDR2: MNHEY and SVGAGI. V gave up 4 bases and J gave up 9 bases; unmatched junction bases: 8. The CDR3 region has the DNA TGTGCCAGCAGTTGGGGACTAGCGGACCCAGGTGAGCAGTTCTTC. Translating gives CASSWGLADPGEQFF.

V gene TRBV20-1 combines with J gene TRBJ2-1; TRBD2 aligns across 8 bases. V was clipped by 3 bases and J by 6 bases; unmatched bases: 7. Looked up from germline, CDR1 is DFQATT and CDR2 is SNEGSKA (reference sequence). This CDR3 has 14 amino acids. CDR3 sequence: CSASGTRGFNEQFF. CDR3 in DNA: TGCAGTGCTAGCGGGACTAGGGGTTTCAATGAGCAGTTCTTC.

This clonotype has more than one count but fewer than ten. The CDR3 DNA follows: TGCAGTGCTAGAGTGAGCGTTTTGAATGAAAAACTGTTTTTT. Its protein is CSARVSVLNEKLFF. The V and J genes are TRBV20-1 and TRBJ1-4; no definite D call. CDR3 length equals 14 residues. V shed 1 base and J shed 5 bases, with 11 bases lying between them. CDR1 and CDR2 (germline): DFQATT, SNEGSKA (reference sequence).

This chain links TRBV7-9 with TRBJ2-1; 7 nucleotides agree with TRBD1. V gave up 8 bases and J gave up 6 bases; unmatched junction bases: 7. Germline lookup yields CDR1 SEHNR and CDR2 FQNEAQ (reference sequence). The CDR3 spans 13 residues. The CDR3 loop is CASGTELFNEQFF. The CDR3 bases are TGTGCCAGCGGGACAGAGCTTTTCAATGAGCAGTTCTTC.

The rearrangement joins TRBV7-2 to TRBJ1-1, with 7 bases identical to TRBD1. Germline trimming cut 1 base from V and 4 bases from J; bases unmatched to any gene: 6. This CDR3 is built from 15 residues. In germline, CDR1 is SGHTA, CDR2 FQGNSA. The DNA for the CDR3 is TGTGCCAGCAGCTTAGGGAAGGGGGCGGGCACTGAAGCTTTCTTT. Encoded protein: CASSLGKGAGTEAFF. Full variable domain (missing parts from reference TRBV7-2 and TRBJ1-1): GAGVSQSPSNKVTEKGKDVELRCDPISGHTALYWYRQSLGQGLEFLIYFQGNSAPDKSGLPSDRFSAERTGGSVSTLTIQRTQQEDSAVYLCASSLGKGAGTEAFFGQGTRLTVV.

The chain combines TRBV12-3 or TRBV12-4 with TRBJ2-1, with D perhaps assigned TRBD1 or TRBD2 (5 bases each). Trimming removed 1 base from V and 7 bases from J, with 14 bases in between. The CDR3 totals 15 residues. CDR3 bases: TGTGCCAGCAGTTTAGTGAGGGGCCCAGGAAATGAGCAGTTCTTC. Its protein product is CASSLVRGPGNEQFF.

J is TRBJ2-1 and V is TRBV18; D not certain. CDR1 and CDR2 from the germline V gene are KGHSH and LQKENI. V lost 1 base and J lost 7, with 11 bases in between. The CDR3 spans 14 residues. The CDR3 loop is CASSPLGTINEQFF. CDR3 DNA sequence: TGTGCCAGCTCACCACTTGGAACCATTAATGAGCAGTTCTTC. Complete variable domain (other parts from reference TRBV18 and TRBJ2-1): NAGVMQNPRHLVRRRGQEARLRCSPMKGHSHVYWYRQLPEEGLKFMVYLQKENIIDESGMPKERFSAEFPKEGPSILRIQQVVRGDSAAYFCASSPLGTINEQFFGPGTRLTVL.

This clonotype was recorded many times. The chain employs TRBV9 and TRBJ1-6; D is unclear. The CDR3 consists of 15 residues. Germline CDR1 SGDLS, CDR2 YYNGEE. The germline V and J ends were trimmed by 0 bases and 7 bases, with 11 bases remaining between them. DNA of the CDR3: TGTGCCAGCAGCGTAGCTCTCAGCTCAAATTCACCCCTCCACTTT. It translates to CASSVALSSNSPLHF.

This clonotype was detected only a few times. The chain has TRBV7-9 and TRBJ2-7; tentative D call: TRBD1 (5 bases). Trimming left V 5 bases short and J 6 bases short, with 11 bases between. The CDR3 runs 12 residues. The germline V gene encodes CDR1 SEHNR and CDR2 FQNEAQ (reference sequence). For the CDR3, the DNA is TGTGCCAGCAGCCTTGACAGTACCGAGCAGTACTTC. Translation: CASSLDSTEQYF.

V is TRBV12-3 or TRBV12-4 and J is TRBJ1-4, with D tentatively TRBD1 (5 bases). The V end was cut by 5 bases, the J end by 8 bases, with 15 bases between. This CDR3 spans 14 amino acids. The CDR3 reads CASSPRGVGEKLFF. The CDR3 DNA reads as TGTGCCAGCAGTCCTCGGGGGGTTGGCGAAAAACTGTTTTTT.

This clonotype was detected only a few times. The gene calls are TRBV20-1 and TRBJ1-5; D not resolved. CDR3 length: 15 amino acids. V shed 0 bases and J shed 6 bases, with 15 bases lying between them. Germline V gene data show CDR1 as DFQATT and CDR2 as SNEGSKA (reference sequence). The CDR3 nucleotides read TGCAGTGCTAGAGATCTTTTGGGATTTGGTCAGCCCCAGCATTTT. Its translation is CSARDLLGFGQPQHF.

The chain couples TRBV5-1 to TRBJ2-1; D could derive from TRBD1 or TRBD2 (5 bases each). Trimming took 0 bases from V and 9 from J, leaving 13 bases between them. The CDR3 sequence is 14 residues long. CDR1 is SGHRS, CDR2 YFSETQ, per germline. Here the CDR3 reads CASSLGPPGTEQFF. For the CDR3, the DNA is TGCGCCAGCAGCTTGGGCCCTCCAGGGACTGAGCAGTTCTTC. The complete variable domain, with remaining parts taken from reference TRBV5-1 and TRBJ2-1, reads KAGVTQTPRYLIKTRGQQVTLSCSPISGHRSVSWYQQTPGQGLQFLFEYFSETQRNKGNFPGRFSGRQFSNSRSEMNVSTLELGDSALYLCASSLGPPGTEQFFGPGTRLTVL.

This clonotype was observed a few times. The chain employs TRBV28 and TRBJ2-7; a possible D gene is TRBD2 (6 bases). Trimming stripped 6 bases from V and 0 bases from J, with 18 bases between. The CDR3 consists of 16 residues. Germline CDR1 reads MDHEN; CDR2 reads SYDVKM. In DNA, the CDR3 is TGTGCCAGCAGGTTTGTCCGCCCCGGGGGCTCCTACGAGCAGTACTTC. Protein: CASRFVRPGGSYEQYF. Supplemented by reference TRBV28 and TRBJ2-7, the full variable domain reads DVKVTQSSRYLVKRTGEKVFLECVQDMDHENMFWYRQDPGLGLRLIYFSYDVKMKEKGDIPEGYSVSREKKERFSLILESASTNQTSMYLCASRFVRPGGSYEQYFGPGTRLTVT.

This clonotype was detected only a few times. The rearrangement uses TRBV10-3 and TRBJ1-1; D remains ambiguous. Looked up from germline, CDR1 is ENHRY and CDR2 is SYGVKD. With 3 bases removed from V and 3 bases from J, the gap between germline ends came to 14 bases. The CDR3 length is 15 residues. CDR3 bases: TGTGCCATCAGTGATCGGGCTCTAGCGGACACTGAAGCTTTCTTT. Encoded protein: CAISDRALADTEAFF.

The chain uses TRBV20-1 and TRBJ1-2; no clear D gene. Trimming stripped 2 bases from V and 4 bases from J, with 11 bases between. The CDR3 has 13 amino acids. Germline CDR1 is DFQATT and CDR2 is SNEGSKA (reference sequence). CDR3 protein: CSARPAGLYGYTF. DNA of the CDR3: TGCAGTGCTAGACCAGCGGGCCTCTATGGCTACACCTTC.

This clonotype was found a few times. V gene TRBV30 combines with J gene TRBJ1-5; D remains unclear. V shed 2 bases and J shed 7 bases, with 18 bases lying between them. The CDR3 is made up of 15 amino acids. Germline CDR1 reads GTSNPN; CDR2 reads SVGIG (reference sequence). The CDR3 DNA is TGTGCCTGGAGTCGGTTGGGCAGGAGCGAGCAGCCCCAGCATTTT. Translating it yields CAWSRLGRSEQPQHF.

A few counts support this clonotype. V is TRBV6-5 and J is TRBJ2-1, with unresolved D. Germline assignment: CDR1 MNHEY and CDR2 SVGAGI. The CDR3 has 15 amino acids. Deletions cut 5 bases from V and 0 bases from J, with 11 bases between. The CDR3 DNA sequence: TGTGCCAGCAGTGACCGCCTGAGCTCCTACAATGAGCAGTTCTTC. Protein: CASSDRLSSYNEQFF.

The chain carries TRBV3-1 and TRBJ2-7; 10 bases agree with TRBD2. The CDR3 is made up of 13 amino acids. Germline CDR1 reads LGHDT; CDR2 reads YNNKEL (reference sequence). V lost 7 bases and J lost 3; bases outside the gene matches: 3. The CDR3 coding sequence is TGTGCCAGCATAGGACTAGCGGACTACGAGCAGTACTTC. This gives the protein CASIGLADYEQYF.

The chain combines TRBV20-1 with TRBJ1-2, with unresolved D. The V end was cut by 3 bases, the J end by 4 bases, with 12 bases between. The germline CDR1 and CDR2 sequences are DFQATT and SNEGSKA (reference sequence). This CDR3 has 13 residues. The CDR3 protein is CSASEVAAYGYTF. The CDR3 region has the DNA TGCAGTGCTAGTGAGGTGGCAGCCTATGGCTACACCTTC.

The gene calls are TRBV12-3 or TRBV12-4 and TRBJ1-2; D call uncertain. The CDR3 is 13 residues long. The V end was cut by 8 bases, the J end by 3 bases, with 13 bases between. The CDR3 here is CASAPERDYGYTF. CDR3 sequence (DNA): TGTGCCAGCGCGCCTGAGAGGGACTATGGCTACACCTTC.

There are a few counts of this clonotype. V and J are TRBV5-1 and TRBJ2-7, with 11 positions matching TRBD2. Per the germline V gene, CDR1 is SGHRS and CDR2 is YFSETQ. This CDR3 is 17 amino acids long. The J segment lost 7 bases and the V segment lost 4 bases, leaving 16 bases of the junction unmatched. The CDR3 sequence is CASSPGGGSGRAREQYF. DNA of the CDR3: TGCGCCAGCAGCCCGGGAGGTGGTAGCGGGAGGGCTCGGGAGCAGTACTTC. Using reference TRBV5-1 and TRBJ2-7 for the parts outside the CDR3, the full variable domain is KAGVTQTPRYLIKTRGQQVTLSCSPISGHRSVSWYQQTPGQGLQFLFEYFSETQRNKGNFPGRFSGRQFSNSRSEMNVSTLELGDSALYLCASSPGGGSGRAREQYFGPGTRLTVT.

This sequence joins TRBV29-1 and TRBJ2-7; the match to TRBD1 covers 7 bases. CDR1 is SQVTM and CDR2 is ANQGSEA in the germline V gene. The CDR3 runs 11 residues. J lost 1 base, V lost 7 bases, and 1 base had no gene match. Here the CDR3 DNA reads TGCAGCGCGACAGGGTCCTACGAGCAGTACTTC. As protein: CSATGSYEQYF.

The gene calls are TRBV30 and TRBJ1-3; no clear D. Trimming pared 3 bases from V and 7 bases from J, leaving 10 bases between. The CDR3 has 12 amino acids. Germline CDR1 and CDR2: GTSNPN and SVGIG (reference sequence). CDR3 region: CAWRPTGNTIYF. The CDR3 nucleotides read TGTGCCTGGAGGCCCACCGGGAACACCATATATTTT.